This entry describes one T cell receptor beta chain. The target antigen is unknown. This sample is part of a study of early T cells in non-severe SARS-CoV-2 infection. Overall study context: Bulk RNA isolated from unsorted whole blood underwent sequencing; chains were not paired.

The CDR3 covers 13 residues. Germline V CDR1 and CDR2: LGHDT, YNNKEL (reference sequence). V was trimmed by 3 bases and J by 6 bases, leaving 12 bases between them. The TCR library protocol was used to attach unique molecular identifiers. These identifiers were attached to individual cDNA molecules. TCRdb re-analysed the 5' RACE reads in MiXCR, keeping a single row per CDR3 protein. Of about 49,000 distinct CDR3 sequences in the sample, 5.5% to 8% were seen once. Whole-study results and caveats: The VDJdb matching leaned toward anti-spike CD8 responses and overlooked private and CD4 specificities.

The chain joins TRBV3-1 to TRBJ2-7; D is unclear. The origin of this receptor is an adult who was a healthcare worker with PCR-confirmed SARS-CoV-2 infection or an uninfected control (not recorded which). Sequencing used whole blood, obtained at baseline. CDR3 sequence reads: CASSQGKGGEQYF. CDR3 coding DNA: TGTGCCAGCAGCCAGGGGAAGGGTGGCGAGCAGTACTTC.